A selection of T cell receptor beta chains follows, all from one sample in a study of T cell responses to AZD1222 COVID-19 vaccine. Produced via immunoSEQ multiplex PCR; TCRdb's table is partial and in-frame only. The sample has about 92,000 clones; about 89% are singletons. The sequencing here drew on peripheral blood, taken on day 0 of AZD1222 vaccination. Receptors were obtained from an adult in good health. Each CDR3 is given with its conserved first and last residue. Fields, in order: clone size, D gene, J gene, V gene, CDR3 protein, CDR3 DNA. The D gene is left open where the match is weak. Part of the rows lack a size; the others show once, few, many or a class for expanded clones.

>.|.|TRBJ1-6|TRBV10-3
CAISGQTYSPLHF
TGTGCCATCAGTGGGCAGACCTATTCACCCCTCCACTTT
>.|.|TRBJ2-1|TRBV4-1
CASSEYNEQFF
TGCGCCAGCAGCGAATACAATGAGCAGTTCTTC
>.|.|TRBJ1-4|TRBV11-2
CASSLRSGGGEKLFF
TGTGCCAGCAGCCTGAGGTCTGGGGGAGGTGAAAAACTGTTTTTT
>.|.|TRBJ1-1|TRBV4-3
CASSQDRAGRDEAFF
TGCGCCAGCAGCCAAGATCGGGCGGGTCGCGATGAAGCTTTCTTT
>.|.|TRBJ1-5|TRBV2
CASSAQGHSNQPQHF
TGTGCCAGCAGTGCACAGGGCCATAGCAATCAGCCCCAGCATTTT
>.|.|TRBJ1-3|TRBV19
CASSIQRGSSGNTIYF
TGTGCCAGTAGTATCCAGAGGGGGAGCTCTGGAAACACCATATATTTT
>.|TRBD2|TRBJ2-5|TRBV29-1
CSVDSSGGETQYF
TGCAGCGTTGACTCTTCGGGAGGGGAGACCCAGTACTTC
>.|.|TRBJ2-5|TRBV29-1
CSVMTGPQETQYF
TGCAGCGTTATGACCGGTCCTCAAGAGACCCAGTACTTC
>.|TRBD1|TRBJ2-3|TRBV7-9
CASSLNPGQGAATDTQYF
TGTGCCAGCAGCCTAAATCCGGGACAGGGGGCAGCCACAGATACGCAGTATTTT
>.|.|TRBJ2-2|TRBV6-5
CASQIYGTGELFF
TGTGCCAGCCAGATTTACGGCACCGGGGAGCTGTTTTTT
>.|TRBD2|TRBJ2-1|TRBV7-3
CASSLMGGSPYNEQFF
TGTGCCAGCAGCTTAATGGGCGGGAGTCCCTACAATGAGCAGTTCTTC
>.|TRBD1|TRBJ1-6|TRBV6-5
CASSSNVRGPPLHF
TGTGCCAGCAGCAGTAACGTGAGGGGGCCACCCCTCCACTTT
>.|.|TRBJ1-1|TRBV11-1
CASEGRTEAFF
TGTGCCAGCGAGGGGAGGACTGAAGCTTTCTTT
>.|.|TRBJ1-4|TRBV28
CASSLPNEKLFF
TGTGCCAGCAGCCTCCCTAATGAAAAACTGTTTTTT
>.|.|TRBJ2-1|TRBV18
CASSGTVSYNEQFF
TGTGCCAGCTCCGGGACCGTCTCCTACAATGAGCAGTTCTTC
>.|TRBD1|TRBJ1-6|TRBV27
CASKIERDRGRNSPLHF
TGTGCCAGCAAGATAGAACGGGACAGGGGACGAAATTCACCCCTCCACTTT
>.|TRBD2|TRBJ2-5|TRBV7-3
CASSARGGLAGGGGETQYF
TGTGCCAGCAGCGCGCGCGGGGGCCTCGCGGGAGGGGGAGGAGAGACCCAGTACTTC
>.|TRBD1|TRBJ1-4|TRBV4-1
CASRDRGLEKLFF
TGCGCCAGCAGGGACAGGGGGCTTGAAAAACTGTTTTTT
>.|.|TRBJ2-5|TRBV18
CASSPQDGLETQYF
TGTGCCAGCTCACCACAGGACGGGCTTGAGACCCAGTACTTC
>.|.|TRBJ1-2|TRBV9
CASSVETGNLYGYTF
TGTGCCAGCAGCGTCGAGACAGGCAACCTCTATGGCTACACCTTC
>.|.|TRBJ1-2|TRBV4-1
CASSQEIRQEDYTF
TGCGCCAGCAGCCAAGAGATCCGTCAGGAAGACTACACCTTC
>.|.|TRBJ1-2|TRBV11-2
CASSSAGTEIYGYTF
TGTGCCAGCAGCTCGGCCGGGACCGAGATCTATGGCTACACCTTC
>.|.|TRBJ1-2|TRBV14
CASSQVINYGYTF
TGTGCCAGCAGCCAAGTAATCAACTATGGCTACACCTTC
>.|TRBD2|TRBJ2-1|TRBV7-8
CASSGGGGNEQFF
TGTGCCAGCAGCGGTGGGGGAGGGAATGAGCAGTTCTTC
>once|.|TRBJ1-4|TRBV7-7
CASSRGGRVNEKLFF
TGTGCTAGCAGCCGGGGGGGGCGCGTTAATGAAAAACTGTTTTTT
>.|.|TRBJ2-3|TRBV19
CASSWARGDTQYF
TGTGCCAGTAGTTGGGCCAGGGGTGATACGCAGTATTTT
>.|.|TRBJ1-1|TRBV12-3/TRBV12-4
CASSLGRVYDAFF
TGTGCCAGCAGTCTGGGTAGGGTATATGATGCTTTCTTT
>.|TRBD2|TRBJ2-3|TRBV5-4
CASSLDSSGGAADTQYF
TGTGCCAGCAGCTTGGATAGTAGCGGGGGGGCCGCAGATACGCAGTATTTT
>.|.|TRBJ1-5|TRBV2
CASSTTDNSNQPQHF
TGTGCCAGCAGTACGACGGATAATAGCAATCAGCCCCAGCATTTT
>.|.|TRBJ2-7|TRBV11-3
CASSEGQSYEQYF
TGTGCCAGCAGCGAAGGACAGTCCTACGAGCAGTACTTC
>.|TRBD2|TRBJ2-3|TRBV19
CASSTSGRADTQYF
TGTGCCAGTAGTACTAGCGGGAGGGCAGATACGCAGTATTTT
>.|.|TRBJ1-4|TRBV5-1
CASSLAGSGEKLFF
TGCGCCAGCAGCTTGGCGGGTTCTGGTGAAAAACTGTTTTTT
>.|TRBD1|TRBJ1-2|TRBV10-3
CAIGDRANYGYTF
TGTGCCATCGGGGACAGGGCCAACTATGGCTACACCTTC
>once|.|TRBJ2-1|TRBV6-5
CASSLGTSNEQFF
TGTGCCAGCAGCCTAGGGACAAGCAATGAGCAGTTCTTC
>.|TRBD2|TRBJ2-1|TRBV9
CASSVLSGSGPNEQFF
TGTGCCAGCAGCGTATTAAGCGGGAGCGGACCCAATGAGCAGTTCTTC
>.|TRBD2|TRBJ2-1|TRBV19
CASSPGLEVKNEQFF
TGTGCCAGTAGTCCGGGACTAGAGGTCAAGAATGAGCAGTTCTTC
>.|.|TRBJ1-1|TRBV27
CASSFGGLNTEAFF
TGTGCCAGCAGTTTTGGGGGACTGAACACTGAAGCTTTCTTT
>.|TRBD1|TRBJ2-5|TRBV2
CASSPDRETQYF
TGTGCCAGCAGCCCGGACAGGGAGACCCAGTACTTC
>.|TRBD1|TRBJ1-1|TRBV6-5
CASSYALRGGTEAFF
TGTGCCAGCAGTTACGCCCTCAGGGGGGGCACTGAAGCTTTCTTT
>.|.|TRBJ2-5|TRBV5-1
CASRVNQETQYF
TGCGCCAGCAGAGTAAACCAAGAGACCCAGTACTTC
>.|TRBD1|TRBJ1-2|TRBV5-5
CASTTRDRDPINYGYTF
TGTGCCAGCACGACGCGGGACAGGGATCCAATTAACTATGGCTACACCTTC
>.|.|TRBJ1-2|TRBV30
CAWSVNRVDGYTF
TGTGCCTGGAGTGTAAACAGGGTTGATGGCTACACCTTC